The sequence of this T cell receptor beta chain was determined in a study of blood T cell repertoires in COVID-19. Study overall: From the United States, Italy and Spain came samples of acute and convalescent COVID-19. Sample material is recorded as cDNA or gDNA derived from T cells, B-cell-depleted T cells, or PBMCs.

Original processing notes: Reference gene primer amplification gave estimated nucleated cell counts. The repertoire was sequenced with immunoSEQ multiplex PCR; TCRdb's copy has only in-frame clones and lacks some. V and J calls and clone size are copied from that table; D and trimming were computed from the DNA. Found here are more than 300,000 clones, around 88% of them singletons; the top ten hold approximately 1.2%. The CDR3 sequence is 11 residues long. V lost 1 base, J lost 12 bases, and 12 bases lay in between. The V gene's germline CDR1 is DFQATT and CDR2 SNEGSKA (reference sequence). The receptor was derived from a woman aged 45-65 years with acute or convalescent COVID-19. The chain joins TRBV20-1 to TRBJ1-2; TRBD1 might be the D (5 bases). Sequencing was carried out using peripheral blood. In DNA, the CDR3 is TGCAGTGCTAGAGTAGCAGGGTGGGACACCTTC. Translation: CSARVAGWDTF.